The TCR beta chain described here comes from a study of T-cell reconstitution after alpha-beta-depleted transplantation in children. This clonotype was counted ten times or more. Germline CDR1 reads SGDLS; CDR2 reads YYNGEE. Trimming stripped 0 bases from V and 5 bases from J, with 15 bases between. The CDR3 has 15 amino acids. Unique molecular identifiers featured in how the TCRbeta library was prepared. TCRdb re-analysed the PCR reads in MiXCR, keeping a single row per CDR3 protein. Among some 390,000 distinct CDR3 sequences, roughly 20% were seen once, and the ten largest hold 3.5% to 4%. V and J are TRBV9 and TRBJ2-7; TRBD1 is a possible D gene (6 bases). The clonotype was recovered from a human donor who donated a stem cell graft to a child with acute myeloid leukemia. The sample in question was PBMCs from the stem cell graft donor, obtained from the stem cell graft. CDR3 nucleotides: TGTGCCAGCAGCGTAGCCCAGCAGGGGTACCACGAGCAGTACTTC. This codes for CASSVAQQGYHEQYF.